This TCR beta chain was identified in a study of CD8+ T cells in alopecia areata (dated by TCRdb to between 2018 and 2020). With regard to the full study: High-throughput TCRbeta sequencing was used to examine T cell clonal expansion in alopecia areata in both the C3H/HeJ mouse model and human patients. In humans, TCRbeta sequencing was performed on scalp tissue and on sorted CD4+ and CD8+ peripheral blood T cells from healthy controls and from patients with patchy or totalis/universalis alopecia areata. Scalp clonality was compared across normal scalp (n=4), patchy alopecia areata scalp (n=8), and alopecia totalis/universalis scalp (n=8). RNA was obtained with the PAXgene miRNA kit for fixed scalp, the miRNeasy kit for PBMCs, and the RNeasy kit for mouse skin. immunoSEQ multiplex PCR using 35 Vbeta forward primers and 13 Jbeta reverse primers was used to amplify TCRbeta CDR3 regions.

Overall study outcomes, separate from this receptor: Unlike mouse skin, which is dominated by gammadelta T cells, normal human skin has resident alphabeta T cells that are also sequenced, and this complicates analysis of the scalp TCR repertoire. Higher clonality and more expanded CD8+ clones were observed in lesional scalp than in normal scalp, particularly in alopecia totalis/universalis, a finding suggestive of antigenic drive. TCR sequences shared between patients were less clear than in mice, possibly partly because of HLA diversity in the patient population.

Concerning this clone itself: This clone's antigen is unknown. Base qualities are not provided; no much larger clone lies one nucleotide away.

The junction carries 17 bases between V and J, which are trimmed by 1 base and 8 bases respectively. Via the germline V gene, CDR1 is LGHNA and CDR2 YSLEER. The CDR3 numbers 15 residues from cysteine through phenylalanine. The DNA shown is the 45-base CDR3, in frame from base 1. To prepare the library, the immunoSEQ multiplex PCR assay was applied. RNA was extracted from all samples and reverse transcribed into cDNA as template for TCR sequencing. First-strand cDNA was synthesized using SuperScript III with a 2:1 mix of oligo-dT and random hexamers. A synthetic immune receptor repertoire was used to measure amplification bias, and any remaining bias was corrected computationally. The authors' analysis ran thus. Raw reads were preprocessed for error removal, and CDR3 was defined according to IMGT conventions as running from the conserved cysteine to phenylalanine. To get clonality, Shannon entropy was normalized by log2 of the number of productive unique TCRs and the result was subtracted from 1. Scalp TCRbeta sequences were cross-referenced with sorted blood CD4 and CD8 repertoires so that the CD4 or CD8 identity of scalp clones could be inferred. TCRdb mirrors the immuneACCESS table, restricted to in-frame sequences. Some clones are absent from its copies; in checked studies, under half trace to an unresolved V gene, and the reason for the others is unknown. Clonal size and the V and J genes are those of that table, whereas D and trimming came from the DNA. Within this sample are 100,000 to 130,000 clones, with about 50% of them counted one time only. In total, the top ten clones hold roughly 25% of the sample.

Lesional scalp punch biopsies and peripheral blood were obtained from alopecia areata patients. PBMCs were isolated by density centrifugation and stained for CD3, CD4 and CD8, after which CD4+ and CD8+ T cells were sorted on a FACSAria. Untreated alopecia areata patients were recruited as part of a multicenter biomarker study. Blood CD8+ T cells from about five biomarker-study patients were further sorted into NKG2D-low and NKG2D-high fractions. The chain is assembled from TRBV4-3 and TRBJ1-2; no D segment can be confidently identified. The sequencing input was NKG2D-low CD8+ T cells sorted from blood. The sample's cell subset or site label, in plain terms: sorted CD8+ NKG2D-low blood T cells. The TCR sequence derives from a human donor with alopecia areata. The sequenced DNA: TGCGCCAGCAGCCAAGGCCCCGGGCAGGACTTCGGCTACACCTTC. Its coded protein is CASSQGPGQDFGYTF.